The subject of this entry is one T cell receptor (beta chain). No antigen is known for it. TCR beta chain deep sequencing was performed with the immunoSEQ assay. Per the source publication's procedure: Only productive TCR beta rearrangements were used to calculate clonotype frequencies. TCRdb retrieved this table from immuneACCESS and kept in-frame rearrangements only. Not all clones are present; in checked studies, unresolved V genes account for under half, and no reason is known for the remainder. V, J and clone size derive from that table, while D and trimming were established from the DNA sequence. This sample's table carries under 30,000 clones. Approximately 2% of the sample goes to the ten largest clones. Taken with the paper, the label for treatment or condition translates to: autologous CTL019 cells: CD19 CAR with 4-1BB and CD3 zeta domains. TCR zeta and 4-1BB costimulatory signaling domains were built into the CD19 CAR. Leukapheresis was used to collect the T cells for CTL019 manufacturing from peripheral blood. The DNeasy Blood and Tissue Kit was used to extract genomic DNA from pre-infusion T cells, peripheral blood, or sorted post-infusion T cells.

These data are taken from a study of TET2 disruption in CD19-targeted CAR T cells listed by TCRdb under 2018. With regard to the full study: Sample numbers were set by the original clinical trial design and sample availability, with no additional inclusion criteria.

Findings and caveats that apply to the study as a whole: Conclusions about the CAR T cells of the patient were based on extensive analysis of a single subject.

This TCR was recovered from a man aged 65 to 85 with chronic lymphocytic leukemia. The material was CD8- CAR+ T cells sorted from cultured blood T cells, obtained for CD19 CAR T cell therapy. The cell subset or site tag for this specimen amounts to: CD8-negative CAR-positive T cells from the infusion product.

Incomplete CDR3 DNA: TGTGCCACTACTAGCGGGGGGGCCGTAGATACG. This yields the protein CATTSGGAVDT. Given in full, the CDR3 is CATTSGGAVDTQYF. In this chain, TRBV10-3 is recombined with TRBJ2-3, and 13 junctional nucleotides match TRBD2. The read finishes 3 residues shy of the CDR3 end, and the germline J gene is used to complete it. Including the terminal cysteine and phenylalanine, the CDR3 comprises 14 residues. The DNA shown is the part of the CDR3 that was read: 33 bases, in frame from base 1. Trimming removed 10 bases from V and 5 bases from J; the gene matches leave 6 bases unexplained. From a lookup of the germline V gene, CDR1 and CDR2 are ENHRY and SYGVKD.